This passage covers 6 T cell receptor beta chains from one sample sequenced in a study of cytomegalovirus exposure and HLA in healthy donors. Amplification used 60 Vbeta primers and 13 Jbeta primers. Method: immunoSEQ multiplex PCR; TCRdb's copy keeps in-frame clones and lacks some. The data hold tens of thousands of clones, with less than 80% observed a single time. Source material: PBMCs. All receptors derive from a male donor in good health and CMV-seronegative.

This chain uses TRBV5-1 with TRBJ1-1, with D unresolved. This CDR3 is 13 amino acids long. Germline CDR1 and CDR2: SGHRS and YFSETQ. The ends were cut back, 0 bases at V and 7 bases at J, with 10 bases in the middle. This CDR3 is CASSLDRAIEAFF. The CDR3 region has the DNA TGCGCCAGCAGCTTGGACAGAGCAATTGAAGCTTTCTTT.

This sequence joins TRBV19 and TRBJ2-1, with 9 bases identical to TRBD2. V shed 1 base, J shed 3 bases, and the junction held 1 base outside the gene matches. This CDR3 spans 15 amino acids. CDR1 and CDR2 from the germline V gene are LNHDA and SQIVND (reference sequence). This CDR3 reads CASSIGSGGYNEQFF. The DNA for the CDR3 is TGTGCCAGTAGTATAGGTAGCGGGGGCTACAATGAGCAGTTCTTC. The full variable domain, with the rest looked up from reference TRBV19 and TRBJ2-1, is DGGITQSPKYLFRKEGQNVTLSCEQNLNHDAMYWYRQDPGQGLRLIYYSQIVNDFQKGDIAEGYSVSREKKESFPLTVTSAQKNPTAFYLCASSIGSGGYNEQFFGPGTRLTVL.

This clone was observed a handful of times. CDR3 nucleotide sequence: TGTGCCAGCAGTTACTGGCGACAGGGTAAAGACACTGAAGCTTTCTTT. Its protein product is CASSYWRQGKDTEAFF. The chain joins TRBV6-5 to TRBJ1-1; 7 nucleotides align to TRBD1. Germline CDR1 reads MNHEY; CDR2 reads SVGAGI. V was clipped by 1 base and J by 3 bases; unmatched bases: 8. This CDR3 region has 16 residues.

This rearrangement joins TRBV6-1 to TRBJ1-4; TRBD1 matches 7 bases. The CDR3 totals 15 residues. Germline V CDR1 and CDR2: MNHNS, SASEGT. J gave up 5 bases and V 6 bases, and 9 bases lay outside the gene matches. In DNA form, the CDR3 reads TGTGCCAGCAGGGGCCTGACAGGGCGGAATGAAAAACTGTTTTTT. This sequence encodes CASRGLTGRNEKLFF.

The chain joins TRBV9 to TRBJ2-1, with TRBD1 identical over 8 bases. CDR3 length: 14 residues. The V gene end was trimmed by 2 bases and the J gene end by 3 bases; junction bases not matched to a gene: 1. Germline values: CDR1 SGDLS, CDR2 YYNGEE. The CDR3 nucleotides read TGTGCCAGCAGCGTGGACAGGGTCTACAATGAGCAGTTCTTC. This encodes CASSVDRVYNEQFF. The variable domain in full, with the rest retrieved from reference TRBV9 and TRBJ2-1, is DSGVTQTPKHLITATGQRVTLRCSPRSGDLSVYWYQQSLDQGLQFLIQYYNGEERAKGNILERFSAQQFPDLHSELNLSSLELGDSALYFCASSVDRVYNEQFFGPGTRLTVL.

The V gene is TRBV6-6, the J gene TRBJ1-1; the D is unclear. Germline assignment: CDR1 MNHNY and CDR2 SVGAGI (reference sequence). Trimming cost V 7 bases and J 4 bases, with 7 bases left between them. This CDR3 contains 11 residues. CDR3 residues: CASNEGTEAFF. In DNA, the CDR3 is TGTGCCAGCAACGAGGGCACTGAAGCTTTCTTT.